This TCR beta chain was documented in a study of CD8+ T cells in alopecia areata. cDNA prepared by RNA extraction and subsequent reverse transcription served as the template for sequencing. Sequencing was performed with immunoSEQ multiplex PCR; in TCRdb, only in-frame clones are kept and a portion is missing. This sample yields a few hundred thousand clones, of which roughly two thirds are seen a single time; more than 0.95% belongs to the top ten. Germline CDR1 and CDR2: GTSNPN and SVGIG (reference sequence). This CDR3 has 16 residues. V lost 2 bases and J lost 0, with 11 bases in between. Sample: CD4+ T cells sorted from blood, taken at week 0. The chain employs TRBV30 and TRBJ1-6; D remains unclear. The origin of this receptor is a human donor with alopecia areata. The CDR3 loop reads CAWSPTGSSYNSPLHF. Written as DNA, the CDR3 is TGTGCCTGGAGTCCTACCGGTAGCTCCTATAATTCACCCCTCCACTTT.